The T cell receptor beta chain described here comes from a study of cytomegalovirus exposure and HLA in healthy donors. In regard to this clone: Its antigen is currently unknown.

General study points: A later analysis by the authors found several of the most significant clusters apparently linked to common viral pathogens. Accurate prediction of HLA-A and HLA-B alleles (for most subjects) was reportedly achieved from TCR beta sequences.

Researchers ran the PCR with 60 Vbeta and 13 Jbeta primers. Profiling relied on immunoSEQ multiplex PCR, and the TCRdb table lists in-frame clones only, not all of them. This table has hundreds of thousands of clones, around 80% appearing once. Germline V gene lookup returns CDR1 SNHLY and CDR2 FYNNEI. The trim removed 8 bases at V and 3 bases at J, leaving 6 bases unmatched. The CDR3 is 13 residues long. Sequenced input: PBMCs. This clonotype originated in a man between 18 and 35 years old in good health and CMV-seronegative. The chain employs TRBV2 and TRBJ2-7, with 8 nucleotides matching TRBD1. For the CDR3, the DNA is TGTGCCAGCCGTCAAGGACAGGGCTACGAGCAGTACTTC. Translating it yields CASRQGQGYEQYF.